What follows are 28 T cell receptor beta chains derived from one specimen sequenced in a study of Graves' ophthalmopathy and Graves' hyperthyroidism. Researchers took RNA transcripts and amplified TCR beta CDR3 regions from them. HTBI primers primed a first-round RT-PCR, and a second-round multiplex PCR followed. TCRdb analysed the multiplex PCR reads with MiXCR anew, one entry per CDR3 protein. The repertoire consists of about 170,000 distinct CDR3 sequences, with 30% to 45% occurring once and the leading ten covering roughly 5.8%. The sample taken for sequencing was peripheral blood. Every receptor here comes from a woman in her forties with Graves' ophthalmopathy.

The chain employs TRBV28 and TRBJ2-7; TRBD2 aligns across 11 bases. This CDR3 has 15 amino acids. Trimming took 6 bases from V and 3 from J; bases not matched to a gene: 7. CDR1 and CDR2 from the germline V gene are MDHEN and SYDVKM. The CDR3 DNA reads TGTGCCAGCAGGGGAACTGGGACTAGCGGCTACGAGCAGTACTTC. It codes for CASRGTGTSGYEQYF.

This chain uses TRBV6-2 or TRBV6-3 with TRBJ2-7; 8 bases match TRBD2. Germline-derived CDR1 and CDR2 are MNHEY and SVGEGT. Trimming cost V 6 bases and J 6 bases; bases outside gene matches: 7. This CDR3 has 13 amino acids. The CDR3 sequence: CASSPGGASEQYF. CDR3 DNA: TGTGCCAGCAGCCCCGGGGGGGCTTCCGAGCAGTACTTC.

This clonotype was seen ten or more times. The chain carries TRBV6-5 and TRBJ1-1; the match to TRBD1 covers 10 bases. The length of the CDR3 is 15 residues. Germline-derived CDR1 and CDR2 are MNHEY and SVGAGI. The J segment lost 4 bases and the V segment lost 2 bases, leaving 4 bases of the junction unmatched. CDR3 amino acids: CASSYRRTGGTEAFF. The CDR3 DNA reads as TGTGCCAGCAGTTACCGAAGGACAGGGGGCACTGAAGCTTTCTTT.

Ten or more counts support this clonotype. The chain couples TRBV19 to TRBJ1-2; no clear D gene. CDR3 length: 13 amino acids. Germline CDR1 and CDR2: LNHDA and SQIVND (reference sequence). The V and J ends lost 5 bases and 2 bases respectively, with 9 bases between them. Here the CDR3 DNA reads TGTGCCAGTAGTCGTGCCAGAAACTATGGCTACACCTTC. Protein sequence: CASSRARNYGYTF.

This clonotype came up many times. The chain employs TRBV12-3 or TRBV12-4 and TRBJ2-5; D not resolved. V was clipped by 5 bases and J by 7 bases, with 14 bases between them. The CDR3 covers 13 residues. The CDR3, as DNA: TGTGCCAGCAGTGGACCCTTCGAAGGGACCCAGTACTTC. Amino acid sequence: CASSGPFEGTQYF.

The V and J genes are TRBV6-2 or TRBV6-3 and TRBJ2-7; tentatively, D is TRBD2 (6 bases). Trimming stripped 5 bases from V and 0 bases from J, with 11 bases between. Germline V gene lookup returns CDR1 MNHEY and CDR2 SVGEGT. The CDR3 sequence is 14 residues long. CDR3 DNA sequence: TGTGCCAGCAGTCGCGGGGCCAGCTCCTACGAGCAGTACTTC. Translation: CASSRGASSYEQYF.

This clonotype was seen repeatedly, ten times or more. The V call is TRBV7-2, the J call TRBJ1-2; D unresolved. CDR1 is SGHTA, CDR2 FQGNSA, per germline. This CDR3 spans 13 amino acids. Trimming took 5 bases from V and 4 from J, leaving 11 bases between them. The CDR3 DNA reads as TGTGCCAGCAGCGCTACCACTCCCTATGGCTACACCTTC. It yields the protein CASSATTPYGYTF.

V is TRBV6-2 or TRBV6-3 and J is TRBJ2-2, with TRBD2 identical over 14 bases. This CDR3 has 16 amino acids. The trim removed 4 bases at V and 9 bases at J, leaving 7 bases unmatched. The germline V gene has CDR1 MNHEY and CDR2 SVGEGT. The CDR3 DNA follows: TGTGCCAGCAGTTCCGAGGGACTAGCGGGAGAAAGGGAGCTGTTTTTT. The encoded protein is CASSSEGLAGERELFF.

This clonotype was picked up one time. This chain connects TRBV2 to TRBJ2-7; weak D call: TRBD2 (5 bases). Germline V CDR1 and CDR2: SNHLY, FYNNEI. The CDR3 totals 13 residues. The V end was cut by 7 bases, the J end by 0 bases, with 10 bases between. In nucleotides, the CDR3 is TGTGCCAGCATCCTAGCCCGCTCCTACGAGCAGTACTTC. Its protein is CASILARSYEQYF.

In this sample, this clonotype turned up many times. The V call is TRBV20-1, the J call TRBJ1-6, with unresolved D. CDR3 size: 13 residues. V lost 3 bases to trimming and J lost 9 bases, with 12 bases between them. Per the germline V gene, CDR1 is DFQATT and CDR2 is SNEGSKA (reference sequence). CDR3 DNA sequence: TGCAGTGCTAGGGGAATTGATAGTTCACCCCTCCACTTT. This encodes CSARGIDSSPLHF.

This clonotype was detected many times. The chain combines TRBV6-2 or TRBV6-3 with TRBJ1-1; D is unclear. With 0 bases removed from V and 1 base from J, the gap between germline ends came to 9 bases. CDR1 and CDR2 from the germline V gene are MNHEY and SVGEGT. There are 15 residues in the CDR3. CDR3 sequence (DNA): TGTGCCAGCAGTTACTCGGGGTCTTGGAACACTGAAGCTTTCTTT. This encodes CASSYSGSWNTEAFF.

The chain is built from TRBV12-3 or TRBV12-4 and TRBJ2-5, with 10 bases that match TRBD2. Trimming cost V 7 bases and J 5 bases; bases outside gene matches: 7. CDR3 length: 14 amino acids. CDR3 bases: TGTGCCAGCACCCTAGCGGGAGTTTTGGAGACCCAGTACTTC. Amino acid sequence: CASTLAGVLETQYF.

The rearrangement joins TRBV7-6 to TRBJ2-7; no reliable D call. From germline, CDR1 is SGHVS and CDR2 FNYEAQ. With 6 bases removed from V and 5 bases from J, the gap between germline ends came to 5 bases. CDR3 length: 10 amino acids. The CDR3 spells CASSIDEQYF. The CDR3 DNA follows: TGTGCCAGCAGTATTGACGAGCAGTACTTC.

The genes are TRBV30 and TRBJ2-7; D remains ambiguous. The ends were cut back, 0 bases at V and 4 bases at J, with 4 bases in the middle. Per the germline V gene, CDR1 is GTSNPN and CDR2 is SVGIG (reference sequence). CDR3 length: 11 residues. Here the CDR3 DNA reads TGTGCCTGGAGTGTTCGGTACGAGCAGTACTTC. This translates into CAWSVRYEQYF.

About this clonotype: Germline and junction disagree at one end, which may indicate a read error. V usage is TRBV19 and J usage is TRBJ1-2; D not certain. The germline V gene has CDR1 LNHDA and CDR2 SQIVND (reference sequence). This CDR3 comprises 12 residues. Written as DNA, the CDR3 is TGTGCCACCTACTCACAGAACTATGGCCACACCTTC. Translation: CATYSQNYGHTF.

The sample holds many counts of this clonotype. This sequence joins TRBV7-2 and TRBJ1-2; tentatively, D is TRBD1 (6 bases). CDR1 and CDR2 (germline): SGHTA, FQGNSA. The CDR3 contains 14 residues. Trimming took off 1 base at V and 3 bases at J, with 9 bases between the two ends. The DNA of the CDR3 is TGTGCCAGCAGCTTAGAGAAGGGGGACTATGGCTACACCTTC. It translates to CASSLEKGDYGYTF.

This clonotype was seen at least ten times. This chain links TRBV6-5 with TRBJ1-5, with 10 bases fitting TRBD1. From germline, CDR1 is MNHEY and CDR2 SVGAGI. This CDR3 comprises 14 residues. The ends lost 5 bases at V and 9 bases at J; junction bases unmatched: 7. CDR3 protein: CASSTGQGKLPQHF. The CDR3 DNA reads TGTGCCAGCAGTACGGGACAGGGGAAATTGCCCCAGCATTTT.

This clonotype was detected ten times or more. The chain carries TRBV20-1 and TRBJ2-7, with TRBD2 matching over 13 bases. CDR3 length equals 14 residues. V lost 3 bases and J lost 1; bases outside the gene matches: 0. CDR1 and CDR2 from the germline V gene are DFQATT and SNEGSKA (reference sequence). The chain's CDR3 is CSARTSGRSYEQYF. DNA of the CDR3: TGCAGTGCTAGGACTAGCGGGAGGTCCTACGAGCAGTACTTC.

CDR3 region: CASSPGTGLIGNQPQHF. Here the CDR3 DNA reads TGTGCCAGCAGCCCCGGGACAGGGTTGATTGGCAATCAGCCCCAGCATTTT. This chain uses TRBV12-3 or TRBV12-4 with TRBJ1-5; 9 bases are a match to TRBD1. V lost 6 bases and J lost 2; bases outside the gene matches: 11. The CDR3 totals 17 residues.

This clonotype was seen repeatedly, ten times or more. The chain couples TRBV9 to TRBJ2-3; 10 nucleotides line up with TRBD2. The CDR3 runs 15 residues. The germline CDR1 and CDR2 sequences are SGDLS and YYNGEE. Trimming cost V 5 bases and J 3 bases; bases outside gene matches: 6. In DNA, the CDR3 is TGTGCCAGCAGATCGGGGACTAGCGCTACAGATACGCAGTATTTT. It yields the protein CASRSGTSATDTQYF.

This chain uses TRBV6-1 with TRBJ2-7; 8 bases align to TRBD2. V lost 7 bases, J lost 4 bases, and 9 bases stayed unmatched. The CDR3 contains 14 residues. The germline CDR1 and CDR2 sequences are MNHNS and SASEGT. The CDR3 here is CASNAGTSVYEQYF. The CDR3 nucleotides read TGTGCCAGCAATGCCGGGACTAGTGTATACGAGCAGTACTTC.

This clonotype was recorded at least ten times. The CDR3 DNA reads as TGTGCCAGCAGTCCATCCGGGCCCCTTCGCAATCAGCCCCAGCATTTT. Amino acids: CASSPSGPLRNQPQHF. This rearrangement joins TRBV28 to TRBJ1-5; D uncertain. The germline gives CDR1 MDHEN, CDR2 SYDVKM. The CDR3 length is 16 residues. The ends were cut back, 5 bases at V and 2 bases at J, with 16 bases in the middle.

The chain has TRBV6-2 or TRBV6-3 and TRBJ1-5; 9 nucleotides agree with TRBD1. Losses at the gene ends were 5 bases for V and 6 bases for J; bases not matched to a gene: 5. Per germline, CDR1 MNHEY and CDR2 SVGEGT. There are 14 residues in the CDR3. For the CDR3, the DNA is TGTGCCAGCAGTCGCGGGACAGGGATTCAGCCCCAGCATTTT. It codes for CASSRGTGIQPQHF.

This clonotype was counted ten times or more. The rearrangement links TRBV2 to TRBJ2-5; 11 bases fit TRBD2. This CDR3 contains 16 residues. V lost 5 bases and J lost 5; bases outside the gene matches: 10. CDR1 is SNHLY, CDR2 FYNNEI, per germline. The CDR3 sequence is CASSPLLAGVGETQYF. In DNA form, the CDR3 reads TGTGCCAGCAGTCCACTACTAGCGGGAGTTGGTGAGACCCAGTACTTC. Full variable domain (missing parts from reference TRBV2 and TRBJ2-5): EPEVTQTPSHQVTQMGQEVILRCVPISNHLYFYWYRQILGQKVEFLVSFYNNEISEKSEIFDDQFSVERPDGSNFTLKIRSTKLEDSAMYFCASSPLLAGVGETQYFGPGTRLLVL.

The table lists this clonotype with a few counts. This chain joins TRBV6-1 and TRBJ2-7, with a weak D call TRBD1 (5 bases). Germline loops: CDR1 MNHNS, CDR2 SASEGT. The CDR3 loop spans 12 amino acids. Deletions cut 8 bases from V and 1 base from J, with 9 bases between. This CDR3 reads CASQDTSYEQYF. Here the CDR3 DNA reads TGTGCCAGCCAGGACACTTCCTACGAGCAGTACTTC.

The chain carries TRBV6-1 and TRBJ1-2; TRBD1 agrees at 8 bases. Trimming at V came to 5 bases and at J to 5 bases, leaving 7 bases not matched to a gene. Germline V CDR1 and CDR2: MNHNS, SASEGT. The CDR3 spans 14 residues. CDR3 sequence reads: CASSTRDRIYGYTF. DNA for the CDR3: TGTGCCAGCAGTACCCGGGACAGGATATATGGCTACACCTTC.

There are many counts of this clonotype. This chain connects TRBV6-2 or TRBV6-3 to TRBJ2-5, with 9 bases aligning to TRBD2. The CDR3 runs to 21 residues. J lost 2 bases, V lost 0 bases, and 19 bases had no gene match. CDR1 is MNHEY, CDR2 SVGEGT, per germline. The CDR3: CASSYSRGKSLREGPQETQYF. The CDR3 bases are TGTGCCAGCAGTTACTCGAGGGGCAAGAGCTTGCGGGAGGGCCCTCAAGAGACCCAGTACTTC.

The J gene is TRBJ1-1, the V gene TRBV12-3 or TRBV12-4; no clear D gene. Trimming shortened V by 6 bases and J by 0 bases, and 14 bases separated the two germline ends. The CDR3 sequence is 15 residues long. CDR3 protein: CASRGEDAMNTEAFF. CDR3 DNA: TGTGCCAGCAGGGGAGAGGACGCGATGAACACTGAAGCTTTCTTT.